Here is one T cell receptor (beta chain) with its context. No antigen is known for it. This record belongs to a study of cytomegalovirus exposure and HLA in healthy donors. Study context: Among roughly 180 million T cells, an earlier analysis found around 100 million unique TCR beta sequences. Study-level points and caveats: Earlier findings revealed that most TCR beta V segments proved productive either about 87% or about 30% of the time.

Use of 60 Vbeta and 13 Jbeta primers characterized the PCR. Libraries were prepared by immunoSEQ multiplex PCR; TCRdb keeps only in-frame clonotypes and omits some of them. The sample includes around 300,000 clones, just under 85% of them seen just once. Germline lookup yields CDR1 GTSNPN and CDR2 SVGIG (reference sequence). The CDR3 contains 11 residues. V lost 3 bases to trimming and J lost 4 bases, with 6 bases between them. Sequenced input: PBMCs. V gene TRBV30 combines with J gene TRBJ1-2; D remains ambiguous. This receptor was obtained from a middle-aged woman in good health and CMV-seropositive. Written as DNA, the CDR3 is TGTGCCTGGAGAACCAGCTATGGCTACACCTTC. Its protein product is CAWRTSYGYTF.